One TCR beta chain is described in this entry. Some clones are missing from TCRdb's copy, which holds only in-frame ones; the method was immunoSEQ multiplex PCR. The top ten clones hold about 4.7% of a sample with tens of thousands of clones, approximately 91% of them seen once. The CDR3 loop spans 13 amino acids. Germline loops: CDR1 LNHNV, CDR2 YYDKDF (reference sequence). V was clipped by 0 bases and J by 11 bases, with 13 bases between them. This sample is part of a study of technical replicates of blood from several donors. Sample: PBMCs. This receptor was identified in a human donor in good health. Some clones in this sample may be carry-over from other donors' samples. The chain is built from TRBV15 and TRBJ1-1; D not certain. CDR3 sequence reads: CATSRETTGGAFF. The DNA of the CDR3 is TGTGCCACCAGCAGAGAAACGACCGGCGGCGCTTTCTTT.